The text below deals with one TCR beta chain. Its antigen is not known. With 60 Vbeta and 13 Jbeta primers, the PCR was carried out. Profiling relied on immunoSEQ multiplex PCR, and the TCRdb table lists in-frame clones only, not all of them. The top ten clones hold 6.7% of a sample with about 150,000 clones, roughly 80% of them seen once. This entry belongs to a study of cytomegalovirus exposure and HLA in healthy donors. Study outcomes and limitations: A later analysis by the authors found several of the most significant clusters apparently linked to common viral pathogens. The authors listed 164 TCR beta chains as cytomegalovirus-associated. Using the classifier, cytomegalovirus status was reportedly diagnosed with high specificity and sensitivity.

Trimming took 6 bases from V and 1 from J, leaving 12 bases between them. This CDR3 is 14 amino acids long. CDR1 and CDR2 from the germline V gene are SNHLY and FYNNEI. The sequencing sample was made of PBMCs. The chain recombines TRBV2 with TRBJ1-1; D remains ambiguous. This TCR came from a middle-aged woman in good health and CMV-seropositive. CDR3 protein: CASSERSENTEAFF. The CDR3 nucleotides read TGTGCCAGCAGCGAAAGGAGCGAGAACACTGAAGCTTTCTTT. Full variable domain (outside the CDR3, taken from reference TRBV2 and TRBJ1-1): EPEVTQTPSHQVTQMGQEVILRCVPISNHLYFYWYRQILGQKVEFLVSFYNNEISEKSEIFDDQFSVERPDGSNFTLKIRSTKLEDSAMYFCASSERSENTEAFFGQGTRLTVV.